These 19 T cell receptor beta chains originate from one sample sequenced in a study of human T cells and chemical hapten exposure. Described time point: pre-sensitization, week 0. The treatment denotes: therapeutic diphenylcyclopropenone sensitization with weekly scalp DPC. In TCRdb, the RACE reads were re-called with MiXCR into one record per CDR3 protein. The table shows roughly 380,000 distinct CDR3 sequences, with 5.1% occurring only once. This sample comprised whole blood, obtained in connection with sensitization to the hapten diphenylcyclopropenone (DPC). Receptors were obtained from a woman in her forties or fifties with alopecia areata. Some clones in this sample may be carry-over from other donors' samples.

The V call is TRBV28, the J call TRBJ2-7, with a possible D match to TRBD2 (10 bases). V gave up 3 bases and J gave up 3 bases, with 18 bases separating them. The germline CDR1 and CDR2 sequences are MDHEN and SYDVKM. CDR3 size: 16 residues. The CDR3 protein is CASSFSGGTGSYEQYF. The CDR3 DNA sequence: TGTGCCAGCAGTTTTAGCGGGGGGACAGGGAGCTACGAGCAGTACTTC.

The V and J genes are TRBV7-2 and TRBJ1-2; 9 bases match TRBD1. Germline-derived CDR1 and CDR2 are SGHTA and FQGNSA. V lost 4 bases and J lost 8; bases outside the gene matches: 14. This CDR3 has 16 residues. The CDR3 DNA sequence: TGTGCCAGCAGCTCTAGGCCGGGACAGGGAAGAGAAGGCTACACCTTC. Protein sequence: CASSSRPGQGREGYTF. The full variable domain, rest sourced from reference TRBV7-2 and TRBJ1-2, is GAGVSQSPSNKVTEKGKDVELRCDPISGHTALYWYRQSLGQGLEFLIYFQGNSAPDKSGLPSDRFSAERTGGSVSTLTIQRTQQEDSAVYLCASSSRPGQGREGYTFGSGTRLTVV.

V is TRBV20-1 and J is TRBJ2-3, with a tentative D call TRBD2 (5 bases). The germline CDR1 and CDR2 sequences are DFQATT and SNEGSKA (reference sequence). CDR3 length equals 14 residues. The CDR3 coding sequence is TGCATAACTAGTGGAATGACTAGCACAGATACGCAGTATTTT. This codes for CITSGMTSTDTQYF.

The sample holds many counts of this clonotype. The rearrangement joins TRBV11-2 to TRBJ1-1; weak D call: TRBD1 (5 bases). The CDR3 sequence is 15 residues long. Germline V gives CDR1 SGHAT, CDR2 FQNNGV. V was clipped by 0 bases and J by 5 bases, with 13 bases between them. For the CDR3, the DNA is TGTGCCAGCAGCTTAGATTGGGCAGGGAATACTGAAGCTTTCTTT. It encodes CASSLDWAGNTEAFF. The variable domain in full, with the rest retrieved from reference TRBV11-2 and TRBJ1-1, is EAGVAQSPRYKIIEKRQSVAFWCNPISGHATLYWYQQILGQGPKLLIQFQNNGVVDDSQLPKDRFSAERLKGVDSTLKIQPAKLEDSAVYLCASSLDWAGNTEAFFGQGTRLTVV.

This clonotype has more than one count but fewer than ten. This chain links TRBV4-2 with TRBJ1-4; D might be TRBD1 (6 bases). The CDR3 covers 16 residues. Germline V lookup: CDR1 LGHNA, CDR2 YNFKEQ. Trimming stripped 1 base from V and 0 bases from J, with 9 bases between. The CDR3 DNA follows: TGTGCCAGCAGCCAAGGCGGACAGACAACTAATGAAAAACTGTTTTTT. The encoded protein is CASSQGGQTTNEKLFF.

This clonotype was recorded at least ten times. The J gene is TRBJ2-3, the V gene TRBV14; 7 bases line up with TRBD2. Trimming removed 0 bases from V and 2 bases from J; junction bases left unmatched: 11. This CDR3 has 18 residues. Germline loops: CDR1 SGHDN, CDR2 FVKESK. CDR3 nucleotides: TGTGCCAGCAGCCAAGAATTGGGAGGGCCCCTGGCCACAGATACGCAGTATTTT. Translation: CASSQELGGPLATDTQYF.

The V gene is TRBV6-2 or TRBV6-3, the J gene TRBJ1-1; tentatively, D is TRBD1 (5 bases). The CDR3 contains 14 residues. V dropped 0 bases and J dropped 7 bases, with 12 bases sitting between them. Germline V gives CDR1 MNHEY, CDR2 SVGEGT. The CDR3 sequence is CASSYSWQGSEAFF. CDR3 coding DNA: TGTGCCAGCAGTTACTCGTGGCAGGGAAGTGAAGCTTTCTTT.

This clonotype was seen only a few times. The V and J genes are TRBV5-1 and TRBJ2-7, with 10 positions matching TRBD1. CDR1 and CDR2 (germline): SGHRS, YFSETQ. J was trimmed by 6 bases and V by 4 bases; bases with no gene match: 13. The CDR3 runs to 16 residues. CDR3 nucleotides: TGCGCCAGCAGCCCAGAAATGGACAGGGGGTACTCCGAGCAGTACTTC. Its protein is CASSPEMDRGYSEQYF.

This clonotype showed up many times. The chain is built from TRBV6-5 and TRBJ2-5; no firm D call. V lost 7 bases, J lost 5 bases, and 8 bases lay in between. The CDR3 has 11 residues. Per the germline V gene, CDR1 is MNHEY and CDR2 is SVGAGI. In nucleotides, the CDR3 is TGTGCCAGCAAAGACGTGGAGACCCAGTACTTC. Amino acids: CASKDVETQYF.

In this sample, this clonotype turned up a few times. The genes are TRBV6-2 or TRBV6-3 and TRBJ2-1; D tentatively reads TRBD1 or TRBD2 (5 bases each). V lost 1 base and J 9 bases, leaving 7 bases between the germline ends. Germline CDR1 MNHEY, CDR2 SVGEGT. There are 12 residues in the CDR3. The DNA of the CDR3 is TGTGCCAGCAGTTACTTAGGGACTGAGCAGTTCTTC. Encoded protein: CASSYLGTEQFF.

This clonotype occurred a few times. The CDR3 loop is CATLEAGGNTEAFF. The CDR3 region has the DNA TGTGCCACCCTAGAGGCAGGGGGGAACACTGAAGCTTTCTTT. The V call is TRBV7-9, the J call TRBJ1-1; TRBD1 agrees at 7 bases. Germline-derived CDR1 and CDR2 are SEHNR and FQNEAQ (reference sequence). Trimming removed 10 bases from V and 1 base from J; junction bases left unmatched: 9. The CDR3 covers 14 residues.

This clonotype was seen only a few times. The V gene is TRBV5-6, the J gene TRBJ1-2; D is possibly TRBD1 (6 bases). Trimming pared 2 bases from V and 8 bases from J, leaving 16 bases between. CDR1 is SGHDT and CDR2 is YYEEEE in the germline V gene. The CDR3 is made up of 14 amino acids. The CDR3 sequence is CASSFRDTPRGYTF. In DNA, the CDR3 is TGTGCCAGCAGCTTTCGGGACACCCCTCGGGGCTACACCTTC.

This clonotype was detected ten times or more. J is TRBJ2-4 and V is TRBV3-1; D is undetermined. Between the trimmed V and J ends, which lost 5 bases and 8 bases, there was a span of 16 bases. This CDR3 contains 14 residues. The V gene's germline CDR1 is LGHDT and CDR2 YNNKEL (reference sequence). CDR3 sequence: CASSYRIIGDIQYF. The CDR3 DNA reads as TGTGCCAGCAGCTATAGAATTATTGGGGACATTCAGTACTTC.

This clonotype has more than one count but fewer than ten. The chain joins TRBV6-1 to TRBJ2-6; weak D call: TRBD2 (5 bases). Germline V gene lookup returns CDR1 MNHNS and CDR2 SASEGT. The CDR3 loop spans 18 amino acids. With 4 bases removed from V and 0 bases from J, the gap between germline ends came to 16 bases. This CDR3 is CASSVATFVSSGANVLTF. Written as DNA, the CDR3 is TGTGCCAGCAGTGTAGCGACATTTGTCTCCTCTGGGGCCAACGTCCTGACTTTC.

This clonotype was observed a few times. The V call is TRBV7-9, the J call TRBJ2-3; 10 positions agree with TRBD1. Germline assignment: CDR1 SEHNR and CDR2 FQNEAQ (reference sequence). The CDR3 runs to 15 residues. J was trimmed by 4 bases and V by 5 bases; bases with no gene match: 6. The CDR3: CASSKRGQGSDTQYF. In nucleotides, the CDR3 is TGTGCCAGCAGCAAGCGGGGACAGGGGTCAGATACGCAGTATTTT.

The rearrangement joins TRBV5-1 to TRBJ1-4; no definite D call. Germline V gene lookup returns CDR1 SGHRS and CDR2 YFSETQ. V dropped 4 bases and J dropped 3 bases, with 13 bases sitting between them. This CDR3 is 15 amino acids long. The chain's CDR3 is CASSPLASANEKLFF. Written as DNA, the CDR3 is TGCGCCAGCAGCCCCCTGGCATCAGCTAATGAAAAACTGTTTTTT.

The sample holds many counts of this clonotype. This rearrangement joins TRBV5-6 to TRBJ1-6; D not resolved. Per the germline V gene, CDR1 is SGHDT and CDR2 is YYEEEE. CDR3 length: 18 amino acids. V dropped 0 bases and J dropped 7 bases, with 20 bases sitting between them. The CDR3 region is CASSLGELRRSPNSPLHF. For the CDR3, the DNA is TGTGCCAGCAGCTTGGGGGAGTTGAGGCGAAGCCCCAATTCACCCCTCCACTTT.

This clonotype was seen a few times. The J gene is TRBJ2-3, the V gene TRBV7-2, with unresolved D. The V gene lost 3 bases and the J gene lost 0 bases, with 10 bases spanning the gap. Looked up from germline, CDR1 is SGHTA and CDR2 is FQGNSA. The CDR3 loop spans 15 amino acids. The CDR3 is CASSFSVPSTDTQYF. Here the CDR3 DNA reads TGTGCCAGCAGCTTTTCGGTACCTAGCACAGATACGCAGTATTTT.

In this sample, this clonotype turned up many times. The chain couples TRBV6-6 to TRBJ2-7; 8 nucleotides match TRBD1. J gave up 6 bases and V 0 bases, and 7 bases lay outside the gene matches. This CDR3 spans 15 amino acids. The germline V gene encodes CDR1 MNHNY and CDR2 SVGAGI (reference sequence). The CDR3 region has the DNA TGTGCCAGCAGTTACTCGAGTCAGGGGGCTTCCGAGCAGTACTTC. It specifies CASSYSSQGASEQYF.